This T cell receptor (beta chain) is drawn from a study of cytomegalovirus exposure and HLA in healthy donors. Study-wide results and caveats: Later analysis found that TCR beta chains associated with HLA were more clonally expanded than other, equally common chains. Altogether, about 160 TCR beta chains were recorded as cytomegalovirus-associated. Highly shared sequence variants in one cluster were likely a sequencing artifact. With further analysis later on, most CMV-associated TCR beta chains appeared HLA-restricted.

Notes on this clone: Its specificity is not known.

The CDR3 has 14 amino acids. The V segment lost 4 bases and the J segment 1 base; nucleotides outside the gene matches: 4. The V gene's germline CDR1 is SGHRS and CDR2 YFSETQ. 60 Vbeta and 13 Jbeta primers were used in PCR. Assay used: immunoSEQ multiplex PCR; TCRdb lists only in-frame clones, some missing. The sample lists 210,000 or so clones, 78% occurring once. The specimen was PBMCs. The chain links TRBV5-1 to TRBJ1-1; 7 bases agree with TRBD1. This clonotype was obtained from a boy aged 5-17 years in good health and CMV-seronegative. The CDR3 sequence: CASSGGQTNTEAFF. The CDR3 nucleotides are TGCGCCAGCAGCGGGGGACAGACGAACACTGAAGCTTTCTTT.